This T cell receptor (beta chain) was captured in a study of human T cells and chemical hapten exposure. For the study at large: The study enrolled mostly female patients with alopecia areata, totalis or universalis. Variation in per-sample TCR yields came mainly from small pooled library volume differences. Overall study results and limits: With regard to DPC sensitization, TCRs above 1 in 1000 frequency did not change.

In the case of this clonotype: Its antigen is not known.

Time point of the sample: patch test 2, 6 weeks after DPC sensitization. Treatment given: therapeutic diphenylcyclopropenone sensitization with weekly scalp DPC. TCRdb redid the calling of the RACE reads with MiXCR, one entry per CDR3 protein. The sample yields tens of thousands of distinct CDR3 sequences, 10% seen once. The CDR3 consists of 14 residues. Trimming took 0 bases from V and 6 from J, leaving 8 bases between them. The germline CDR1 and CDR2 sequences are SGHTA and FQGNSA. The sequence came from a woman between 50 and 59 years old with alopecia areata. Some clones in this sample may be carry-over from other donors' samples. V and J are TRBV7-2 and TRBJ2-2; D gene uncertain. Sequenced here: whole blood, sampled in connection with sensitization to the hapten diphenylcyclopropenone (DPC). This CDR3 reads CASSLAMAAGELFF. The CDR3 DNA sequence: TGTGCCAGCAGCTTAGCGATGGCTGCCGGGGAGCTGTTTTTT.